The T cell receptor beta chain under discussion was sequenced for a study of T cells in Graves' hyperthyroidism and ophthalmopathy. V was trimmed by 4 bases and J by 7 bases, leaving 3 bases between them. The length of the CDR3 is 11 residues. Looked up from germline, CDR1 is KGHDR and CDR2 is SFDVKD. Amplification of TCR beta CDR3 regions was performed using RNA transcripts as template. During a first-round RT-PCR of the TCR CDR3, the HTBI primer set was used. TCRdb independently ran MiXCR on the multiplex PCR reads; one entry per CDR3 protein. The table lists approximately 640,000 distinct CDR3 sequences, nearly 45% of them singletons.

The sequencing input was peripheral blood or thyroid tissue (not recorded which). This chain connects TRBV24-1 to TRBJ1-4; D gene uncertain. This clonotype was obtained from an adult man with Graves' disease, either hyperthyroidism or ophthalmopathy (not recorded which). The CDR3 nucleotides read TGTGCCACCAGTGAGGGTGAAAAACTGTTTTTT. Amino acids: CATSEGEKLFF.